Below, 11 T cell receptor beta chains from the same sample are listed, as sequenced in a study of T-cell memory formation after mild COVID-19. Using its own MiXCR run on the 5' RACE reads, TCRdb lists one record per CDR3 protein. The sample holds over 300,000 distinct CDR3 sequences; 20% to 25% are singletons and the top ten take over 20%. The sample consisted of PBMCs or a T cell subset sorted from them (not recorded which). These receptors were collected from a man in his late teens or twenties who had mild COVID-19 (a few samples of this study predate the infection). Cell type and time point are not known.

The gene calls are TRBV4-3 and TRBJ2-7, with D possibly matching TRBD2 (6 bases). CDR1 is LGHNA, CDR2 YSLEER, per germline. The CDR3 covers 16 residues. Deletions cut 1 base from V and 6 bases from J, with 19 bases between. CDR3: CASSQGWGAGSSEQYV. The CDR3 DNA is TGCGCCAGCAGCCAAGGGTGGGGAGCCGGGAGCAGCGAGCAGTACGTC.

This clonotype has more than one count but fewer than ten. This chain uses TRBV20-1 with TRBJ2-3, with 9 positions matching TRBD1. CDR1 is DFQATT and CDR2 is SNEGSKA in the germline V gene (reference sequence). With V trimmed by 3 bases and J by 2 bases, 9 bases remained unmatched. The CDR3 covers 16 residues. The chain's CDR3 is CSARGPGQGFTDTQYF. In DNA form, the CDR3 reads TGCAGTGCTAGGGGGCCGGGACAGGGCTTCACAGATACGCAGTATTTT.

The V call is TRBV3-1, the J call TRBJ2-2; tentative D call: TRBD2 (5 bases). Germline V gives CDR1 LGHDT, CDR2 YNNKEL (reference sequence). The ends were cut back, 0 bases at V and 6 bases at J, with 14 bases in the middle. There are 16 residues in the CDR3. CDR3: CASSQDRTPGSGELFF. CDR3 bases: TGTGCCAGCAGCCAAGATCGGACTCCCGGGTCCGGGGAGCTGTTTTTT.

In this sample, this clonotype turned up a few times. The J gene is TRBJ2-1, the V gene TRBV5-1; no definite D call. V was trimmed by 0 bases and J by 8 bases, leaving 15 bases between them. From germline, CDR1 is SGHRS and CDR2 YFSETQ. The CDR3 runs to 15 residues. CDR3 amino acids: CASSLAPGRGDEQFF. The CDR3 region has the DNA TGCGCCAGCAGCTTGGCCCCTGGACGAGGAGATGAGCAGTTCTTC.

V usage is TRBV4-2 and J usage is TRBJ2-3; D may be TRBD1 (5 bases). The CDR3 length is 14 residues. Germline CDR1 reads LGHNA; CDR2 reads YNFKEQ. Trimming stripped 3 bases from V and 4 bases from J, with 11 bases between. CDR3 nucleotides: TGTGCCAGCAGCCAGGCAGGGTTTTCAGATACGCAGTATTTT. Translating gives CASSQAGFSDTQYF.

The rearrangement joins TRBV28 to TRBJ2-3; 11 bases align to TRBD1. Per the germline V gene, CDR1 is MDHEN and CDR2 is SYDVKM. CDR3 length: 15 amino acids. The V gene end was trimmed by 7 bases and the J gene end by 2 bases; junction bases not matched to a gene: 5. The CDR3: CASNLGQGVTDTQYF. In nucleotides, the CDR3 is TGTGCCAGCAACCTGGGACAGGGGGTCACAGATACGCAGTATTTT.

Written as DNA, the CDR3 is TGTGCCAGCAGTTTCCCCCCGGTGGATACGCAGTATTTT. Translating it yields CASSFPPVDTQYF. This chain links TRBV12-3 or TRBV12-4 with TRBJ2-3; D not resolved. The CDR3 has 13 amino acids. V lost 3 bases and J 6 bases, leaving 10 bases between the germline ends.

This chain uses TRBV6-2 or TRBV6-3 with TRBJ2-7, with 8 bases identical to TRBD1. This CDR3 region has 15 residues. The ends lost 0 bases at V and 6 bases at J; junction bases unmatched: 7. CDR1 MNHEY and CDR2 SVGEGT come from the germline V gene. The CDR3 region has the DNA TGTGCCAGCAGTTACTCGCGGACAGGGCGTATCGAGCAGTACGTC. It codes for CASSYSRTGRIEQYV.

This clonotype was counted a few times. The chain combines TRBV4-2 with TRBJ1-1; D unclear. With 3 bases removed from V and 1 base from J, the gap between germline ends came to 18 bases. CDR3 length: 17 residues. Germline assignment: CDR1 LGHNA and CDR2 YNFKEQ. CDR3 sequence reads: CASSQPRWLSRNTEAFF. The DNA of the CDR3 is TGTGCCAGCAGCCAGCCCCGGTGGCTCTCGAGGAACACTGAAGCTTTCTTT.

Ten or more counts support this clonotype. The chain carries TRBV4-1 and TRBJ1-4; TRBD1 agrees at 9 bases. V was pared by 1 base and J by 8 bases, with 14 bases of the junction left unmatched. The germline CDR1 and CDR2 sequences are MGHRA and YSYEKL. The CDR3 runs to 18 residues. The CDR3 nucleotides read TGCGCCAGCAGCCAAGTCCCTTATAAACAGGGGGCAGGGGAAAAACTGTTTTTT. Protein product: CASSQVPYKQGAGEKLFF.

The J gene is TRBJ2-7, the V gene TRBV13; 8 bases are a match to TRBD1. In germline, CDR1 is PRHDT, CDR2 FYEKMQ (reference sequence). V shed 5 bases and J 6 bases; nucleotides not matched to a gene: 12. The CDR3 runs 15 residues. The CDR3 sequence is CASSNGTGIPAEQYF. As DNA, the CDR3 is TGTGCCAGCAGCAACGGGACAGGCATCCCGGCCGAGCAGTACTTC.